A single sample gave rise to the 2 T cell receptor beta chains below, sequenced in a study of cytomegalovirus exposure and HLA in healthy donors. The PCR ran on 60 Vbeta and 13 Jbeta primers. Profiled with immunoSEQ multiplex PCR; TCRdb holds only in-frame clones, not every one. The listing records more than 50,000 clones. The sequenced material came from PBMCs. These TCRs come from a woman aged 40 to 49 in good health and CMV-seronegative.

The chain couples TRBV7-9 to TRBJ2-7; D gene ambiguous. V lost 1 base and J 9 bases, leaving 7 bases between the germline ends. Germline-derived CDR1 and CDR2 are SEHNR and FQNEAQ (reference sequence). The CDR3 extends over 11 amino acids. The chain's CDR3 is CASSLDLRQYF. DNA for the CDR3: TGTGCCAGCAGCTTAGATCTCAGGCAGTACTTC.

The CDR3 DNA is TGTGCCAGCAGCGAGGCCAACTCTGGGGCCAACGTCCTGACTTTC. Residues: CASSEANSGANVLTF. This sequence joins TRBV4-2 and TRBJ2-6, with unresolved D. V lost 5 bases and J lost 0, with 8 bases in between. This CDR3 region has 15 residues. Per the germline V gene, CDR1 is LGHNA and CDR2 is YNFKEQ.